This record concerns one TCR beta chain sequence. What it binds is unknown. A read error may account for a junction end that differs from germline. These data come from a study of cytomegalovirus exposure and HLA in healthy donors. Study context: Around 200 million T cells yielded approximately 100 million unique TCR beta sequences, as an earlier analysis found. Of over 350 genotyped donors, 75% to 90% grouped in the Caucasian-associated ancestry cluster.

Germline V lookup: CDR1 SGHNT, CDR2 YENEEA. The CDR3 runs 15 residues. Study-wide results and caveats: Some TCR beta chains (over 150 of them) were listed as cytomegalovirus-associated.

Use of 60 Vbeta and 13 Jbeta primers characterized the PCR. Assay: immunoSEQ multiplex PCR; the TCRdb copy retains only in-frame clones and omits some. The data contain around 130,000 clones, 84% of them singletons. Nominally healthy donors provided the samples, though records likely missed some immune exposures. The receptor's source is a woman under 30 in good health and CMV-seropositive. V usage is TRBV11-3 and J usage is TRBJ2-2; 7 bases match TRBD2. The specimen was PBMCs. CDR3 nucleotide sequence: TGTGCCAGCAGCCTAGAGCTGGGAGGGACCGGGGAGCTGTTTTTT. Its translation is CASSLELGGTGELFF.